The 25 T cell receptor beta chains below come from one sample, sequenced in a study of CD8 T cells in ankylosing spondylitis. TCRdb recomputed calls from the 5' RACE reads with MiXCR, one row per CDR3 protein. Found here are around 180,000 distinct CDR3 sequences, 13% of them singletons; the top ten hold more than 9.5%. The sequencing sample was made of blood, either unsorted or a sorted T cell fraction (not recorded which). The source is a female donor with ankylosing spondylitis or in good health (not recorded which).

There are a few counts of this clonotype. This chain joins TRBV5-1 and TRBJ2-7; 7 bases are a match to TRBD1. Germline CDR1 SGHRS, CDR2 YFSETQ. Trimming removed 2 bases from V and 5 bases from J; junction bases left unmatched: 13. CDR3 length: 16 amino acids. The CDR3 here is CASSLLETGSHHEQYF. The CDR3 DNA reads as TGCGCCAGCAGCTTACTCGAGACAGGGAGTCACCACGAGCAGTACTTC. Full variable domain (missing parts from reference TRBV5-1 and TRBJ2-7): KAGVTQTPRYLIKTRGQQVTLSCSPISGHRSVSWYQQTPGQGLQFLFEYFSETQRNKGNFPGRFSGRQFSNSRSEMNVSTLELGDSALYLCASSLLETGSHHEQYFGPGTRLTVT.

The sample holds a few counts of this clonotype. The rearrangement uses TRBV7-2 and TRBJ2-6; D may be TRBD1 or TRBD2 (5 bases each). Germline V lookup: CDR1 SGHTA, CDR2 FQGNSA. Trimming left V 7 bases short and J 2 bases short, with 9 bases between. The length of the CDR3 is 14 residues. CDR3 sequence (DNA): TGTGCCAGCACCGGGACCCCTGGGGCCAACGTCCTGACTTTC. Protein product: CASTGTPGANVLTF.

Judged by abundance, this clonotype is large. The V call is TRBV20-1, the J call TRBJ1-1; no definite D call. The V end lost 3 bases, the J end lost 0 bases, and 11 bases lay between the germline ends. From germline, CDR1 is DFQATT and CDR2 SNEGSKA (reference sequence). This CDR3 has 14 amino acids. The CDR3 loop reads CSASSMILNTEAFF. CDR3 coding DNA: TGCAGTGCTAGTAGTATGATTTTGAACACTGAAGCTTTCTTT.

Remarks on this clonotype: A much more abundant neighbour one base away suggests this may be a read error. The chain is built from TRBV12-3 or TRBV12-4 and TRBJ1-3, with 8 bases that match TRBD1. V shed 4 bases, J shed 11 bases, and the junction held 13 bases outside the gene matches. This CDR3 comprises 15 residues. The CDR3 loop is CASSSIRQGSNAIYF. In DNA form, the CDR3 reads TGTGCCAGCAGTTCCATTCGACAGGGGAGCAACGCCATATATTTT.

In this sample, this clonotype turned up many times. The chain employs TRBV27 and TRBJ1-4, with 11 bases lining up with TRBD1. Per the germline V gene, CDR1 is MNHEY and CDR2 is SMNVEV (reference sequence). The CDR3 covers 17 residues. The V and J ends lost 2 bases and 1 base, in that order; junction bases with no gene match: 3. CDR3 sequence: CASSLMGQGVTNEKLFF. The DNA for the CDR3 is TGTGCCAGCAGTTTAATGGGACAGGGGGTAACTAATGAAAAACTGTTTTTT.

This clonotype was detected ten times or more. The chain carries TRBV5-1 and TRBJ2-7; the match to TRBD2 covers 8 bases. Germline V gene sequence: CDR1 SGHRS, CDR2 YFSETQ. The CDR3 is 13 amino acids. V was pared by 7 bases and J by 6 bases, with 9 bases of the junction left unmatched. Here the CDR3 DNA reads TGCGCCAGCTCCGGGGGGGGACTCCTCGAGCAGTACTTC. Amino acids: CASSGGGLLEQYF. The whole variable domain, remainder taken from reference TRBV5-1 and TRBJ2-7, is KAGVTQTPRYLIKTRGQQVTLSCSPISGHRSVSWYQQTPGQGLQFLFEYFSETQRNKGNFPGRFSGRQFSNSRSEMNVSTLELGDSALYLCASSGGGLLEQYFGPGTRLTVT.

The genes are TRBV28 and TRBJ2-5; possibly TRBD2 for D (6 bases). Trimming took 6 bases from V and 7 from J, leaving 18 bases between them. Germline CDR1 is MDHEN and CDR2 is SYDVKM. This CDR3 has 14 amino acids. The CDR3 spells CASRSGTSGWTQYF. In nucleotides, the CDR3 is TGTGCCAGCAGATCCGGGACTTCGGGGTGGACCCAGTACTTC. Looking up the rest from reference TRBV28 and TRBJ2-5 gives the full variable domain: DVKVTQSSRYLVKRTGEKVFLECVQDMDHENMFWYRQDPGLGLRLIYFSYDVKMKEKGDIPEGYSVSREKKERFSLILESASTNQTSMYLCASRSGTSGWTQYFGPGTRLLVL.

Of note for this clonotype: This may come from a read error, since a much larger clone is one base off. The chain joins TRBV28 to TRBJ2-3; D might be TRBD2 (6 bases). The CDR3 loop spans 15 amino acids. Germline V gene lookup returns CDR1 MDHEN and CDR2 SYDVKM. The germline V and J ends were trimmed by 5 bases and 5 bases, with 17 bases remaining between them. The CDR3 DNA follows: TGTGCCAGCAGTCTCCCGGGAGTAGCTGAAGATACGCAGTATTTT. It translates to CASSLPGVAEDTQYF.

This clonotype was recorded a few times. The J gene is TRBJ1-2, the V gene TRBV30; TRBD1 might be the D (5 bases). The CDR3 covers 11 residues. Germline assignment: CDR1 GTSNPN and CDR2 SVGIG (reference sequence). The CDR3 nucleotides read TGTATCGCAGGGAGTAACTATGGCTACACCTTC. This translates into CIAGSNYGYTF. The whole variable domain, remainder taken from reference TRBV30 and TRBJ1-2, is SQTIHQWPATLVQPVGSPLSLECTVEGTSNPNLYWYRQAAGRGLQLLFYSVGIGQISSEVPQNLSASRPQDRQFILSSKKLLLSDSGFYLCIAGSNYGYTFGSGTRLTVV.

In this sample, this clonotype turned up a few times. The chain joins TRBV12-3 or TRBV12-4 to TRBJ1-3, with no clear D. This CDR3 comprises 13 residues. V shed 8 bases and J shed 4 bases, with 12 bases lying between them. CDR3 region: CASRPEGGNTIYF. The CDR3 DNA is TGTGCCAGCCGGCCTGAAGGGGGAAACACCATATATTTT.

This clonotype was seen only a few times. J is TRBJ2-2 and V is TRBV12-3 or TRBV12-4; D possibly corresponds to TRBD2 (5 bases). The ends were cut back, 8 bases at V and 5 bases at J, with 15 bases in the middle. The CDR3 spans 14 residues. The CDR3: CASRGRVWTGELFF. The CDR3 bases are TGTGCCAGCCGGGGTAGGGTCTGGACCGGGGAGCTGTTTTTT.

The chain joins TRBV6-4 to TRBJ2-2; 7 bases line up with TRBD2. The trim removed 9 bases at V and 0 bases at J, leaving 7 bases unmatched. Germline V gene data show CDR1 as MRHNA and CDR2 as SNTAGT. This CDR3 has 15 residues. The chain's CDR3 is CARVGGRPNTGELFF. CDR3 coding DNA: TGTGCCAGAGTGGGAGGGAGGCCGAACACCGGGGAGCTGTTTTTT.

Ten or more counts support this clonotype. V gene TRBV6-4 combines with J gene TRBJ2-3; 13 positions agree with TRBD2. Trimming at V came to 7 bases and at J to 0 bases, leaving 10 bases not matched to a gene. The germline V gene encodes CDR1 MRHNA and CDR2 SNTAGT. This CDR3 contains 18 residues. The DNA for the CDR3 is TGTGCCAGCACTGCGACTAGCGGGAGGCCCTTTAGCACAGATACGCAGTATTTT. Translation: CASTATSGRPFSTDTQYF.

This clonotype has a handful of counts. The chain has TRBV4-2 and TRBJ1-2, with D perhaps TRBD1 (6 bases). Trimming removed 1 base from V and 3 bases from J, with 12 bases in between. Germline CDR1 LGHNA, CDR2 YNFKEQ. The CDR3 has 15 amino acids. CDR3: CASSQAQTGHYGYTF. The CDR3 coding sequence is TGTGCCAGCAGCCAAGCCCAGACAGGCCACTATGGCTACACCTTC.

The chain links TRBV21-1 to TRBJ2-7; the DNA was not compared with TRBD2, the D call given in the table. TRBV21-1 is deemed a pseudogene. CDR3 length: 15 residues. The CDR3 spells CASSKELAGRYEQYF. In DNA, the CDR3 is TGTGCCAGCAGCAAAGAGTTAGCGGGACGCTACGAGCAGTACTTC.

This clonotype was seen ten or more times. The rearrangement links TRBV5-1 to TRBJ1-1; 8 nucleotides line up with TRBD1. The ends lost 4 bases at V and 10 bases at J; junction bases unmatched: 15. The CDR3 totals 15 residues. Germline loops: CDR1 SGHRS, CDR2 YFSETQ. DNA of the CDR3: TGCGCCAGCAGCGGCGGACAGGGTGGGGCGTACGTAGCTTTCTTT. Residues: CASSGGQGGAYVAFF.

For this clonotype: One end of the junction varies from germline; a read error may be responsible. The chain uses TRBV10-3 and TRBJ1-5; no firm D call. In germline, CDR1 is ENHRY, CDR2 SYGVKD. The CDR3 is 14 residues long. CDR3: CAISGDVSSQPQHF. The CDR3 nucleotides read TGTGCCATCAGTGGAGATGTTAGCAGTCAGCCCCAGCATTTT.

This chain links TRBV25-1 with TRBJ1-3; D uncertain. Trimming removed 4 bases at V and 2 bases at J, with 12 bases between. In germline, CDR1 is MGHDK, CDR2 SYGVNS. This CDR3 has 15 amino acids. The DNA of the CDR3 is TGTGCCAGCAGTGTGGTTGGACTGACTGGAAACACCATATATTTT. Its translation is CASSVVGLTGNTIYF.

A note on this clonotype: A much bigger clone sits one base away, suggesting this may be a read error. This chain connects TRBV6-5 to TRBJ2-3; 7 bases agree with TRBD1. The germline V gene has CDR1 MNHEY and CDR2 SVGAGI. The CDR3 loop spans 16 amino acids. J lost 4 bases, V lost 4 bases, and 11 bases had no gene match. In nucleotides, the CDR3 is TGTGCCAGCAGTTCCTTTTGGAGTCAGGGGGCAGATACGCAGTATTTT. Amino acids: CASSSFWSQGADTQYF.

In its sample, this clonotype was seen many times. J is TRBJ1-4 and V is TRBV29-1, with a weak D call TRBD1 (6 bases). Germline V gives CDR1 SQVTM, CDR2 ANQGSEA. This CDR3 is 13 amino acids long. With 5 bases removed from V and 12 bases from J, the gap between germline ends came to 19 bases. The CDR3 DNA reads as TGCAGCGTTAACCTATTCACAGGGCCGGAACTGTTTTTT. Protein: CSVNLFTGPELFF. Supplemented by reference TRBV29-1 and TRBJ1-4, the full variable domain reads SAVISQKPSRDICQRGTSLTIQCQVDSQVTMMFWYRQQPGQSLTLIATANQGSEATYESGFVIDKFPISRPNLTFSTLTVSNMSPEDSSIYLCSVNLFTGPELFFGSGTQLSVL.

This clonotype was picked up many times. The gene calls are TRBV28 and TRBJ2-7, with TRBD2 as a possible D gene (5 bases). The CDR3 extends over 15 amino acids. Germline values: CDR1 MDHEN, CDR2 SYDVKM. The V gene lost 5 bases and the J gene lost 4 bases, with 18 bases spanning the gap. As DNA, the CDR3 is TGTGCCAGCAGTCCCCCGGGAAGTATTCATTACGAGCAGTACTTC. Amino acids: CASSPPGSIHYEQYF.

The J gene is TRBJ2-5, the V gene TRBV5-1, with D unclear. Trimming shortened V by 1 base and J by 4 bases, and 8 bases separated the two germline ends. The CDR3 length is 13 residues. Germline values: CDR1 SGHRS, CDR2 YFSETQ. CDR3 nucleotide sequence: TGCGCCAGCAGCTTGACTTTTCGAGAGACCCAGTACTTC. Translation: CASSLTFRETQYF.

This clonotype was counted only a few times. The chain couples TRBV5-6 to TRBJ2-2, with D maybe TRBD1 (6 bases). CDR3 length equals 16 residues. The ends were cut back, 2 bases at V and 5 bases at J, with 16 bases in the middle. CDR1 and CDR2 from the germline V gene are SGHDT and YYEEEE. The CDR3 here is CASSLRVAGETGELFF. In DNA, the CDR3 is TGTGCCAGCAGCTTACGGGTCGCAGGGGAAACCGGGGAGCTGTTTTTT.

This clonotype was observed at least ten times. This chain links TRBV2 with TRBJ2-2; TRBD2 matches 10 bases. CDR1 SNHLY and CDR2 FYNNEI come from the germline V gene. Trimming at V came to 7 bases and at J to 4 bases, leaving 6 bases not matched to a gene. CDR3 length: 15 amino acids. The CDR3 spells CASTKREGLTGELFF. CDR3 in DNA: TGTGCCAGCACAAAGCGGGAGGGCCTCACCGGGGAGCTGTTTTTT.

This clonotype was found a few times. The chain recombines TRBV6-2 or TRBV6-3 with TRBJ2-3; TRBD1 might be the D (6 bases). Trimming shortened V by 6 bases and J by 5 bases, and 9 bases separated the two germline ends. The CDR3 runs 12 residues. Germline lookup yields CDR1 MNHEY and CDR2 SVGEGT. Written as DNA, the CDR3 is TGTGCCAGCAGACAGGGCAGAGATACGCAGTATTTT. Encoded protein: CASRQGRDTQYF.